The 15 T cell receptor beta chains in this list originate from one sample, sequenced in a study of OX40 agonist ivuxolimab in advanced cancers. TCRdb keeps only in-frame clones here, not all; method: immunoSEQ multiplex PCR. Of tens of thousands of clones listed, approximately 86% are singletons. This specimen was CD4+ or CD8+ T cells sorted from blood, taken in a trial of the OX40 agonist ivuxolimab. These receptors were obtained from an adult with an advanced solid tumor such as melanoma, head and neck, liver or kidney cancer.

The gene calls are TRBV15 and TRBJ2-7, with TRBD1 identical over 10 bases. Trimming took 5 bases from V and 2 from J; bases not matched to a gene: 6. Germline loops: CDR1 LNHNV, CDR2 YYDKDF (reference sequence). This CDR3 region has 15 residues. The CDR3 nucleotides read TGTGCCACCAGCCTGCGGGACAGGGGACCCTACGAGCAGTACTTC. Amino acids: CATSLRDRGPYEQYF.

This chain joins TRBV19 and TRBJ2-3; D not certain. Germline V lookup: CDR1 LNHDA, CDR2 SQIVND (reference sequence). The V end lost 6 bases, the J end lost 2 bases, and 9 bases lay between the germline ends. The CDR3 totals 13 residues. The CDR3 reads CASSHHLTDTQYF. The CDR3 DNA is TGTGCCAGTAGCCACCACCTCACAGATACGCAGTATTTT. The variable domain in full, with the rest retrieved from reference TRBV19 and TRBJ2-3, is DGGITQSPKYLFRKEGQNVTLSCEQNLNHDAMYWYRQDPGQGLRLIYYSQIVNDFQKGDIAEGYSVSREKKESFPLTVTSAQKNPTAFYLCASSHHLTDTQYFGPGTRLTVL.

In nucleotides, the CDR3 is TGTGCCATCGGGCTAGAAGGGACCCAGTACTTC. It encodes CAIGLEGTQYF. This chain joins TRBV10-3 and TRBJ2-5; D gene unclear. CDR1 is ENHRY, CDR2 SYGVKD, per germline. V lost 8 bases to trimming and J lost 7 bases, with 11 bases between them. This CDR3 has 11 residues.

This rearrangement joins TRBV2 to TRBJ1-1; 7 nucleotides align to TRBD1. This CDR3 is 14 amino acids long. Per the germline V gene, CDR1 is SNHLY and CDR2 is FYNNEI. J was trimmed by 0 bases and V by 10 bases; bases with no gene match: 8. The CDR3 region is CATRGGGLNTEAFF. The CDR3 coding sequence is TGTGCCACCAGGGGGGGCGGGTTGAACACTGAAGCTTTCTTT. Complete variable domain (other parts from reference TRBV2 and TRBJ1-1): EPEVTQTPSHQVTQMGQEVILRCVPISNHLYFYWYRQILGQKVEFLVSFYNNEISEKSEIFDDQFSVERPDGSNFTLKIRSTKLEDSAMYFCATRGGGLNTEAFFGQGTRLTVV.

The V and J genes are TRBV27 and TRBJ2-7; TRBD1 aligns across 10 bases. CDR3 size: 15 residues. V lost 3 bases, J lost 3 bases, and 5 bases stayed unmatched. CDR1 and CDR2 (germline): MNHEY, SMNVEV (reference sequence). The CDR3: CASSFFRTGGYEQYF. The CDR3 nucleotides read TGTGCCAGCAGTTTTTTTAGGACAGGGGGCTACGAGCAGTACTTC.

V is TRBV9 and J is TRBJ1-1, with D hard to call. The ends were cut back, 0 bases at V and 5 bases at J, with 5 bases in the middle. Germline lookup yields CDR1 SGDLS and CDR2 YYNGEE. The CDR3 contains 12 residues. In DNA form, the CDR3 reads TGTGCCAGCAGCGTAGGTCGTACTGAAGCTTTCTTT. It is translated as CASSVGRTEAFF. The full variable domain, its missing parts supplied by reference TRBV9 and TRBJ1-1, is DSGVTQTPKHLITATGQRVTLRCSPRSGDLSVYWYQQSLDQGLQFLIQYYNGEERAKGNILERFSAQQFPDLHSELNLSSLELGDSALYFCASSVGRTEAFFGQGTRLTVV.

This clone was detected once. The chain combines TRBV5-3 with TRBJ1-4; a weak D match, TRBD1 (6 bases). TRBV5-3 is reported as an ORF; its role is uncertain. This CDR3 contains 14 residues. Trimming took off 5 bases at V and 8 bases at J, with 16 bases between the two ends. CDR3 region: CARRLGRGGEKLFF. CDR3 nucleotide sequence: TGTGCCAGAAGGTTAGGCAGGGGAGGGGAAAAACTGTTTTTT.

This clone turned up a few times. This chain uses TRBV4-3 with TRBJ1-3, with D tentatively TRBD1 (5 bases). The V gene's germline CDR1 is LGHNA and CDR2 YSLEER. The CDR3 has 16 residues. Deletions cut 0 bases from V and 0 bases from J, with 9 bases between. The CDR3 DNA sequence: TGCGCCAGCAGCCAAGATCTCGGGACCTCTGGAAACACCATATATTTT. It codes for CASSQDLGTSGNTIYF.

On this clone: The identical CDR3 is also encoded by other nucleotide sequences in the sample. The CDR3 nucleotides read TGTGCCAGCAGCTTGGGACAGGGTCCCAACTATGGCTACACCTTC. As protein: CASSLGQGPNYGYTF. The rearrangement joins TRBV6-1 to TRBJ1-2, with 9 bases fitting TRBD1. Germline V gene sequence: CDR1 MNHNS, CDR2 SASEGT. The V gene end was trimmed by 6 bases and the J gene end by 2 bases; junction bases not matched to a gene: 7. The CDR3 is made up of 15 amino acids.

This chain uses TRBV6-1 with TRBJ1-1; 7 bases line up with TRBD1. This CDR3 is built from 17 residues. J gave up 5 bases and V 4 bases, and 16 bases lay outside the gene matches. The germline gives CDR1 MNHNS, CDR2 SASEGT. The CDR3 is CASSGPGQSLSRTEAFF. DNA for the CDR3: TGTGCCAGCAGTGGCCCGGGACAGTCTCTGTCCAGGACTGAAGCTTTCTTT.

The chain recombines TRBV28 with TRBJ2-7, with D perhaps given as TRBD1 or TRBD2 (5 bases each). CDR3 length equals 11 residues. Trimming stripped 6 bases from V and 5 bases from J, with 8 bases between. Germline V gene data show CDR1 as MDHEN and CDR2 as SYDVKM. This CDR3 is CASSRDHEQYF. In DNA, the CDR3 is TGTGCCAGCAGCAGGGACCACGAGCAGTACTTC. Full variable domain (rest looked up from reference TRBV28 and TRBJ2-7): DVKVTQSSRYLVKRTGEKVFLECVQDMDHENMFWYRQDPGLGLRLIYFSYDVKMKEKGDIPEGYSVSREKKERFSLILESASTNQTSMYLCASSRDHEQYFGPGTRLTVT.

The CDR3 DNA reads TGCGCCAGCAGTTTCGAGCCCGGACAGGGAACCCGAACTAACACTGAAGCTTTCTTT. Amino acid sequence: CASSFEPGQGTRTNTEAFF. V and J are TRBV10-2 and TRBJ1-1, with 8 bases aligning to TRBD1. V gave up 5 bases and J gave up 2 bases; unmatched junction bases: 19. The CDR3 extends over 19 amino acids. The germline V gene has CDR1 WSHSY and CDR2 SAAADI.

This sequence joins TRBV28 and TRBJ2-3; no definite D call. Deletions cut 1 base from V and 0 bases from J, with 11 bases between. This CDR3 contains 16 residues. Germline V gene data show CDR1 as MDHEN and CDR2 as SYDVKM. The CDR3 DNA is TGTGCCAGCAGTTTATTGGTAGTATCTAGCACAGATACGCAGTATTTT. Its protein is CASSLLVVSSTDTQYF.

V and J are TRBV28 and TRBJ1-2; D might be TRBD1 (6 bases). Trimming shortened V by 8 bases and J by 3 bases, and 10 bases separated the two germline ends. Germline V gene data show CDR1 as MDHEN and CDR2 as SYDVKM. The CDR3 is 12 residues long. The CDR3 reads CASRWTDYGYTF. In DNA, the CDR3 is TGTGCCAGCCGGTGGACAGACTATGGCTACACCTTC.

The chain combines TRBV6-4 with TRBJ2-3; either TRBD1 or TRBD2 may supply D (6 bases each). Germline values: CDR1 MRHNA, CDR2 SNTAGT. CDR3 length: 18 residues. Trimming cost V 3 bases and J 2 bases, with 21 bases left between them. CDR3 in DNA: TGTGCCAGCAGTGAGGGAGAGAAGAGGGGGGACAACACAGATACGCAGTATTTT. The encoded protein is CASSEGEKRGDNTDTQYF.